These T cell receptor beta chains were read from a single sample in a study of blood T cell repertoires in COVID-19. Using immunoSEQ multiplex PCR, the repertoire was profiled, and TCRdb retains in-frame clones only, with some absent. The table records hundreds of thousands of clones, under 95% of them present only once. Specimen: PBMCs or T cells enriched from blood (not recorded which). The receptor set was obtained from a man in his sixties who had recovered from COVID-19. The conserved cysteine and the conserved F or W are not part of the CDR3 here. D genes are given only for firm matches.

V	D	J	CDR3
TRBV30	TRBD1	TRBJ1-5	AWSKQGLYGNQPQH
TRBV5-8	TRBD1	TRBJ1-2	ASSYRQGFYGYT
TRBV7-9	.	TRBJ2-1	ASSSPGSYNEQF
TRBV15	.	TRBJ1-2	ATSPPRWTANYGYT
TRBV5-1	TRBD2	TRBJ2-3	ASSLGGRAQSSTDTQY
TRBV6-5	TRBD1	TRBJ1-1	ASSPGQGMNTEAF
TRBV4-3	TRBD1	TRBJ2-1	ASSHRDRGANEQF
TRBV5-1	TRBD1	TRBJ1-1	ASSPGQGNTEAF
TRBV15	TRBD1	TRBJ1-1	ATSRSGTGENIEAF
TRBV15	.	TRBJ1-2	ATSRVSGGYT
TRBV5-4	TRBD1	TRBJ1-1	ASSYPGQMNTEAF
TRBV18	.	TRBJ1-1	ASSPESHRLRGNTEAF
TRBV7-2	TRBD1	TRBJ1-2	ASSLVDRGGYGYT
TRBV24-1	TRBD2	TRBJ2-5	ATSDPKPSGRAQETQY
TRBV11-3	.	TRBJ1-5	ASSLNSRGEQPQH
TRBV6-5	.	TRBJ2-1	ASSSGATSNEQF
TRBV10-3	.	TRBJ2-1	AISEAYSSYNEQF
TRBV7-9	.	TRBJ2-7	ASSLRLQEYEQY
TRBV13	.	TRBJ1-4	ASSENLGEKLF
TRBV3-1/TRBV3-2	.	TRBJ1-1	ASSQEDTVNTEAF
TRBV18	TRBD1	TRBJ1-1	ASSPKTGIEAF
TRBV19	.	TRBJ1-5	ASSIQVRQPQH
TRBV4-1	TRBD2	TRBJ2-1	ASSQDGRTSGFYNEQF
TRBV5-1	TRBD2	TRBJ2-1	ASSLLAETYNEQF
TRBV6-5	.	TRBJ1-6	ASSSGDGGRAPLH